This T cell receptor beta chain was observed in a study of regulatory T cells in long-lasting Graves disease. For the study at large: Antithyroid drug intake by newly diagnosed Graves' patients had lasted under 3 months. Study outcomes and limitations: There were preferences for TRBV28, TRBJ1-2 and TRBJ2-5 in persistent disease.

About this clonotype: Its target is unknown.

Libraries of TCR beta came from iRepertoire HTBI primers plus Arm-PCR of CDR3 regions. One entry per CDR3 protein, called by TCRdb with MiXCR from the multiplex PCR reads. The sample contains about 430,000 distinct CDR3 sequences, 15% of which appear only once. The CDR3 extends over 12 amino acids. Deletions cut 5 bases from V and 9 bases from J, with 12 bases between. CDR1 is SGHDT and CDR2 is YYEEEE in the germline V gene. As to time point: newly diagnosed GD, antithyroid drugs for less than 3 months. The TCR library used RNA extracted from PBMCs. The sample also formed part of further work on T cells in Graves' hyperthyroidism and ophthalmopathy. As that report states: Primed by the HTBI set, a first-round RT-PCR was run on the TCR CDR3.

The sample consisted of peripheral blood mononuclear cells (PBMCs), taken at new diagnosis, from a patient treated with antithyroid drugs. The chain employs TRBV5-6 and TRBJ2-1; D is possibly TRBD1 (5 bases). The clonotype originates from a woman in her thirties or forties with Graves disease. CDR3 sequence (DNA): TGTGCCAGCAGTCCAGGTCAGGGTGAGCAGTTCTTC. It encodes CASSPGQGEQFF.